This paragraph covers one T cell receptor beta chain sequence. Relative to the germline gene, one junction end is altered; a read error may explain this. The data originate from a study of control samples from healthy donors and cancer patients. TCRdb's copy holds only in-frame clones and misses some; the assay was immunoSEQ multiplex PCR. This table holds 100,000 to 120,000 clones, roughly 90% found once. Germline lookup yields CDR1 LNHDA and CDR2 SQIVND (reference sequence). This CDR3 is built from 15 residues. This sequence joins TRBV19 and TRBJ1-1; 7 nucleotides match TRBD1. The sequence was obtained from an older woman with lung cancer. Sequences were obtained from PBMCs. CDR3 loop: CASRIGQVMNAEAFF. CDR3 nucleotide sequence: TGTGCCAGTAGGATTGGACAGGTTATGAACGCTGAAGCTTTCTTT.